The T cell receptor (beta chain) described here comes from a study of T cells after yellow fever vaccination. Study-wide results and limits: The booster response re-showed most primary clones: approximately 95% CD4, around 87% CD8.

The CDR3 spans 15 residues. Germline loops: CDR1 KGHSH, CDR2 LQKENI. The ends lost 4 bases at V and 0 bases at J; junction bases unmatched: 4. Each CDR3 protein gets one entry after TCRdb re-called the 5' RACE reads with MiXCR. The table has 300,000 to 400,000 distinct CDR3 sequences, approximately 8% seen once. This clonotype was detected a few times. Its antigen is not identified. This receptor was identified in a young man who received the YFV17D yellow fever vaccine. The chain is built from TRBV18 and TRBJ2-3; 7 bases align to TRBD1. The specimen comprised PBMCs, sampled approximately 40 days after the first yellow fever vaccination. In nucleotides, the CDR3 is TGTGCCAGCTCACTCGACAGGGCTAGCACAGATACGCAGTATTTT. It translates to CASSLDRASTDTQYF.